The next 30 T cell receptor beta chains were all read from a single sample in a study of vaccination and CD4 T cells after COVID-19. An Oncomine TCR Beta short-read assay was used to sequence the DNA from cultured CD4+ T cells. TCRdb redid the calling of the PCR reads with MiXCR, one entry per CDR3 protein. This table holds 2,000 or so distinct CDR3 sequences, 15% found once. No cognate antigen is known for these TCRs. As to treatment: roughly 10-day PBMC culture with coronavirus spike peptide pools or control peptides (ViraFEST assay). Those CD4+ T cells from the unexposed donor predate the COVID-19 pandemic (2011-2018). The specimen was CD4+ T cells from blood, cultured in vitro. These receptors were collected from a human donor in good health.

In this sample, this clonotype is medium-sized. The chain couples TRBV2 to TRBJ1-5; maybe TRBD1 (5 bases). Germline V gene data show CDR1 as SNHLY and CDR2 as FYNNEI. The CDR3 has 14 residues. V was cut by 7 bases and J by 0 bases, with 10 bases left in between. The CDR3 DNA follows: TGTGCCAGCAAGAGAGGGGATAGCAATCAGCCCCAGCATTTT. Residues: CASKRGDSNQPQHF. Filled out from reference TRBV2 and TRBJ1-5, the complete variable domain reads EPEVTQTPSHQVTQMGQEVILRCVPISNHLYFYWYRQILGQKVEFLVSFYNNEISEKSEIFDDQFSVERPDGSNFTLKIRSTKLEDSAMYFCASKRGDSNQPQHFGDGTRLSIL.

V gene TRBV12-3 or TRBV12-4 combines with J gene TRBJ2-2; 7 nucleotides match TRBD1. The CDR3 contains 15 residues. The V and J ends lost 6 bases and 4 bases, in that order; junction bases with no gene match: 8. Here the CDR3 DNA reads TGTGCCAGCAGACCGGGACAGTCCTTCACCGGGGAGCTGTTTTTT. The encoded protein is CASRPGQSFTGELFF.

This clonotype was recorded a few times. V gene TRBV30 combines with J gene TRBJ2-7; 7 bases map to TRBD1. V trimming: 8 bases; J trimming: 2 bases; junction bases outside the gene matches: 12. CDR1 and CDR2 (germline): GTSNPN, SVGIG (reference sequence). The CDR3 has 14 residues. The CDR3 DNA follows: TGTGCCGGTAAAGACAGGGAATCAACCTACGAGCAGTACTTC. Its translation is CAGKDRESTYEQYF.

This clonotype ranks as medium-sized (0.01 to 0.1%). The V and J genes are TRBV12-3 or TRBV12-4 and TRBJ1-6; 9 bases map to TRBD1. Germline trimming cut 6 bases from V and 7 bases from J; bases unmatched to any gene: 7. The CDR3 sequence is 15 residues long. In DNA, the CDR3 is TGTGCCAGCAGAACCTGGACAGGGGACAATTCACCCCTCCACTTT. Residues: CASRTWTGDNSPLHF.

A remark on this clonotype: The junction and the germline gene differ at one end; a read error may be behind it. This chain uses TRBV6-4 with TRBJ2-7; unclear D gene. CDR1 is MRHNA and CDR2 is SNTAGT in the germline V gene. This CDR3 region has 10 residues. CDR3 sequence reads: CASSETRQHF. For the CDR3, the DNA is TGTGCCAGCAGTGAAACGAGGCAGCACTTC.

This clonotype counts as medium-sized (0.01 to 0.1%). The chain combines TRBV10-1 with TRBJ2-7; perhaps D is TRBD1 or TRBD2 (5 bases each). The length of the CDR3 is 16 residues. V dropped 2 bases and J dropped 2 bases, with 16 bases sitting between them. Germline CDR1 WNHNN, CDR2 SYGVQD (reference sequence). The DNA for the CDR3 is TGCGCCAGCAGTGAGGCCGGGACGGAAAAACCCTACGAGCAGTACTTC. Protein product: CASSEAGTEKPYEQYF.

This clonotype was recorded a few times. Since a much larger clone is just one base distant, this may be a read error. V gene TRBV15 combines with J gene TRBJ1-2, with D perhaps matching TRBD1 (5 bases). CDR3 length equals 14 residues. The germline V gene has CDR1 LNHNV and CDR2 YYDKDF (reference sequence). CDR3: CATSRERRGYDYTF. As DNA, the CDR3 is TGTGCCACCAGCAGAGAAAGACGGGGGTATGACTACACCTTC.

This clonotype is medium-sized by share. This sequence joins TRBV28 and TRBJ2-7; 11 bases are shared with TRBD2. V lost 4 bases and J lost 0; bases outside the gene matches: 8. This CDR3 has 17 amino acids. The germline V gene encodes CDR1 MDHEN and CDR2 SYDVKM. This chain's CDR3 is CASSSPGLAVSSYEQYF. The DNA of the CDR3 is TGTGCCAGCAGTTCGCCGGGACTAGCGGTTAGCTCCTACGAGCAGTACTTC.

This clonotype ranks as medium-sized. The chain couples TRBV28 to TRBJ2-7, with a possible D match to TRBD1 (5 bases). With 4 bases removed from V and 2 bases from J, the gap between germline ends came to 9 bases. Germline loops: CDR1 MDHEN, CDR2 SYDVKM. The CDR3 is 13 amino acids. The CDR3 protein is CASSSGQTYEQYF. The CDR3 DNA is TGTGCCAGCAGTTCCGGACAAACCTACGAGCAGTACTTC.

The CDR3: CASHDRGVYEQYF. The CDR3 region has the DNA TGTGCCAGCCACGACAGGGGAGTCTACGAGCAGTACTTC. The rearrangement links TRBV28 to TRBJ2-7; 8 bases match TRBD1. Germline V gene sequence: CDR1 MDHEN, CDR2 SYDVKM. This CDR3 contains 13 residues. Trimming at V came to 8 bases and at J to 3 bases, leaving 6 bases not matched to a gene.

This clonotype was seen more than once but under ten times. V is TRBV9 and J is TRBJ2-5; D remains unclear. Trimming cost V 1 base and J 10 bases, with 20 bases left between them. Germline V gene data show CDR1 as SGDLS and CDR2 as YYNGEE. The CDR3 has 15 amino acids. In DNA form, the CDR3 reads TGTGCCAGCAGCGTAACGCAGGTCTCCCAAGGCGGCCAGTACTTC. This gives the protein CASSVTQVSQGGQYF.

This clonotype was observed a handful of times. The chain couples TRBV5-1 to TRBJ2-3; a weak D match, TRBD1 (6 bases). The germline gives CDR1 SGHRS, CDR2 YFSETQ. The CDR3 loop spans 15 amino acids. The germline V and J ends were trimmed by 5 bases and 3 bases, with 16 bases remaining between them. In nucleotides, the CDR3 is TGCGCCAGCAGAGTAACAGGGTTGTTGACAGATACGCAGTATTTT. It is translated as CASRVTGLLTDTQYF.

Sample share makes this clonotype medium-sized. This chain uses TRBV19 with TRBJ1-2; a weak D match, TRBD1 (5 bases). The CDR3 covers 17 residues. Per the germline V gene, CDR1 is LNHDA and CDR2 is SQIVND (reference sequence). Between the trimmed V and J ends, which lost 3 bases and 0 bases, there was a span of 17 bases. This CDR3 is CASSMRGRGTSNYGYTF. CDR3 DNA sequence: TGTGCCAGTAGTATGAGAGGGCGGGGGACCTCTAACTATGGCTACACCTTC.

By share, this clonotype counts as medium-sized. The chain couples TRBV7-2 to TRBJ2-7; 7 bases match TRBD2. This CDR3 contains 15 residues. Germline V lookup: CDR1 SGHTA, CDR2 FQGNSA. With V trimmed by 5 bases and J by 6 bases, 13 bases remained unmatched. CDR3 residues: CASSPQGSLAAEQYF. As DNA, the CDR3 is TGTGCCAGCAGCCCTCAGGGAAGCCTAGCGGCCGAGCAGTACTTC. Together with reference TRBV7-2 and TRBJ2-7, the CDR3 gives the full variable domain: GAGVSQSPSNKVTEKGKDVELRCDPISGHTALYWYRQSLGQGLEFLIYFQGNSAPDKSGLPSDRFSAERTGGSVSTLTIQRTQQEDSAVYLCASSPQGSLAAEQYFGPGTRLTVT.

This clonotype is medium-sized (0.01 to 0.1%) within its sample. J is TRBJ2-7 and V is TRBV19, with 14 nucleotides matching TRBD2. With 5 bases clipped from V and 6 bases from J, the junction kept 12 bases outside the gene matches. CDR1 and CDR2 (germline): LNHDA, SQIVND (reference sequence). The CDR3 covers 17 residues. The CDR3 loop reads CASSPHYGLAGGVEQYF. The CDR3 DNA reads TGTGCCAGTAGTCCCCATTACGGACTAGCGGGAGGAGTCGAGCAGTACTTC.

By frequency in the sample, this clonotype is medium-sized. The chain combines TRBV21-1 with TRBJ2-7; the table's D call of TRBD2 was not tested on the DNA. TRBV21-1 is labeled a pseudogene. The CDR3 totals 18 residues. The CDR3 region is CASSKVSGRTRVPYEQYF. Here the CDR3 DNA reads TGTGCCAGCAGCAAAGTGAGCGGCAGGACCAGGGTACCCTACGAGCAGTACTTC.

The V call is TRBV20-1, the J call TRBJ2-4; a weak D match, TRBD2 (5 bases). Germline lookup yields CDR1 DFQATT and CDR2 SNEGSKA (reference sequence). V was clipped by 1 base and J by 2 bases, with 12 bases between them. This CDR3 has 15 amino acids. DNA of the CDR3: TGCAGTGCTAGAGCGGGCGGGCTTACCAAAAACATTCAGTACTTC. Translated: CSARAGGLTKNIQYF.

This clonotype was observed a handful of times. J is TRBJ2-7 and V is TRBV20-1; D uncertain. This CDR3 has 12 residues. V lost 4 bases and J 0 bases, leaving 7 bases between the germline ends. Per germline, CDR1 DFQATT and CDR2 SNEGSKA (reference sequence). In nucleotides, the CDR3 is TGCAGTGCTACGGTCCTCTCCTACGAGCAGTACTTC. This encodes CSATVLSYEQYF.

This clonotype occurred a few times. The chain recombines TRBV4-1 with TRBJ1-5; D remains unclear. The CDR3 consists of 17 residues. V gave up 0 bases and J gave up 0 bases, with 12 bases separating them. Germline CDR1 and CDR2: MGHRA and YSYEKL. The DNA for the CDR3 is TGCGCCAGCAGCCAAGAGGGTCACAGCTATAGCAATCAGCCCCAGCATTTT. Translating gives CASSQEGHSYSNQPQHF.

By share, this clonotype counts as medium-sized. CDR3 in amino acids: CASNPGQGGSPLHF. The CDR3 nucleotides are TGCGCCAGCAACCCGGGACAGGGGGGATCACCCCTCCACTTT. The chain couples TRBV5-1 to TRBJ1-6; 11 bases agree with TRBD1. V shed 6 bases and J 10 bases; nucleotides not matched to a gene: 6. Per germline, CDR1 SGHRS and CDR2 YFSETQ. There are 14 residues in the CDR3.

The J gene is TRBJ2-1, the V gene TRBV21-1; TRBD1, the table's D call, was not compared with the DNA. TRBV21-1 is given as a pseudogene. The CDR3 has 17 amino acids. In nucleotides, the CDR3 is TGTGCCAGCAGCAAAGGGTACGCCAGGGGGCACTACAATGAGCAGTTCTTC. Amino acids: CASSKGYARGHYNEQFF.

The table lists this clonotype with a few counts. This sequence joins TRBV5-4 and TRBJ2-5; TRBD2 agrees at 7 bases. V gave up 4 bases and J gave up 8 bases; unmatched junction bases: 17. This CDR3 region has 16 residues. Looked up from germline, CDR1 is SGHNT and CDR2 is YYREEE (reference sequence). The CDR3 loop reads CASSQEPSGFPGTQYF. Here the CDR3 DNA reads TGTGCCAGCAGCCAGGAACCTAGCGGCTTTCCAGGAACCCAGTACTTC. Full variable domain (missing parts from reference TRBV5-4 and TRBJ2-5): ETGVTQSPTHLIKTRGQQVTLRCSSQSGHNTVSWYQQALGQGPQFIFQYYREEENGRGNFPPRFSGLQFPNYSSELNVNALELDDSALYLCASSQEPSGFPGTQYFGPGTRLLVL.

This clonotype qualifies as medium-sized. The chain carries TRBV7-9 and TRBJ1-2; 7 bases are a match to TRBD1. The CDR3 totals 13 residues. V trimming: 4 bases; J trimming: 3 bases; junction bases outside the gene matches: 2. The germline CDR1 and CDR2 sequences are SEHNR and FQNEAQ (reference sequence). CDR3 sequence (DNA): TGTGCCAGCAGCTCTGGGACAGACTATGGCTACACCTTC. This sequence encodes CASSSGTDYGYTF.

The rearrangement joins TRBV19 to TRBJ2-2; D is possibly TRBD1 or TRBD2 (5 bases each). The length of the CDR3 is 14 residues. CDR1 and CDR2 (germline): LNHDA, SQIVND (reference sequence). Trimming pared 6 bases from V and 1 base from J, leaving 9 bases between. The CDR3 sequence is CASSWGRNTGELFF. The CDR3 nucleotides read TGTGCCAGTAGCTGGGGGAGGAACACCGGGGAGCTGTTTTTT.

This clonotype occurred a few times. The V and J genes are TRBV5-1 and TRBJ2-1; D gene uncertain. CDR3 length: 14 residues. Germline-derived CDR1 and CDR2 are SGHRS and YFSETQ. Trimming removed 4 bases from V and 3 bases from J, with 11 bases in between. The CDR3 reads CASSPLSSYNEQFF. For the CDR3, the DNA is TGCGCCAGCAGCCCCTTGAGCAGCTACAATGAGCAGTTCTTC.

The V and J genes are TRBV11-2 and TRBJ2-7; D is tentatively TRBD1 or TRBD2 (5 bases each). The ends were cut back, 0 bases at V and 4 bases at J, with 13 bases in the middle. Germline V lookup: CDR1 SGHAT, CDR2 FQNNGV. This CDR3 comprises 15 residues. In DNA, the CDR3 is TGTGCCAGCAGCTTAGAACGGGACCCCCTATACGAGCAGTACTTC. It translates to CASSLERDPLYEQYF.

This clonotype is medium-sized by share. The CDR3 loop is CAIMTQGSDYEQYF. CDR3 nucleotide sequence: TGTGCCATCATGACCCAGGGGTCAGACTACGAGCAGTACTTC. V is TRBV10-3 and J is TRBJ2-7; possibly TRBD1 for D (6 bases). Deletions cut 7 bases from V and 3 bases from J, with 16 bases between. The CDR3 contains 14 residues. Germline CDR1 reads ENHRY; CDR2 reads SYGVKD.

In this sample, this clonotype turned up a few times. V and J are TRBV29-1 and TRBJ2-7; no clear D. Between the trimmed V and J ends, which lost 4 bases and 6 bases, there was a span of 13 bases. The CDR3 runs to 12 residues. Germline-derived CDR1 and CDR2 are SQVTM and ANQGSEA. The CDR3: CSVGLVGGEQYF. The DNA for the CDR3 is TGCAGCGTTGGGTTAGTGGGTGGCGAGCAGTACTTC.

Within the sample, this clonotype is medium-sized. The V and J genes are TRBV7-9 and TRBJ2-5, with TRBD2 identical over 7 bases. V lost 7 bases to trimming and J lost 1 base; unmatched junction nucleotides: 12. The CDR3 is 16 residues long. Germline V gene lookup returns CDR1 SEHNR and CDR2 FQNEAQ (reference sequence). CDR3 coding DNA: TGTGCCAGCACCCTCTTGGGAGGGGATATCCAAGAGACCCAGTACTTC. Protein: CASTLLGGDIQETQYF.

V and J are TRBV9 and TRBJ2-1; 8 positions match TRBD1. Unmatched junction bases numbered 10, after V lost 4 bases and J lost 1 base. CDR3 length: 17 residues. Germline values: CDR1 SGDLS, CDR2 YYNGEE. This CDR3 is CASSQNPQGDSYNEQFF. The CDR3 DNA reads TGTGCCAGCAGCCAAAACCCACAGGGGGATTCCTACAATGAGCAGTTCTTC.